This T cell receptor beta chain was obtained from a study of T cells in localized non-small cell lung cancer. Regarding the study as a whole: Appearance in adjacent lung was seen for a median 57 of the top 100 tumor clones. Increased T cell density in blood showed an association with longer overall survival. The highest T cell clonality was in uninvolved adjacent lung, above tumor.

Turning to this clone: What it binds is unknown.

This table comes from immunoSEQ multiplex PCR, and its TCRdb copy is limited to in-frame clones, with some not included. The data contain approximately 34,000 clones, around 93% of them singletons. The CDR3 spans 14 residues. Trimming shortened V by 6 bases and J by 2 bases, and 13 bases separated the two germline ends. Germline lookup yields CDR1 MNHNY and CDR2 SVGAGI (reference sequence). The gene calls are TRBV6-6 and TRBJ1-2; tentatively, D is TRBD1 (5 bases). The sequenced sample was peripheral blood, obtained before any cancer treatment. The origin of this receptor is a female donor aged 60 or older with stage I lung adenocarcinoma. The CDR3 sequence: CASRPETVNYGYTF. DNA of the CDR3: TGTGCCAGCAGACCCGAGACAGTAAACTATGGCTACACCTTC.